This TCR beta chain was recorded in a study of blood T cell repertoires in COVID-19. J was trimmed by 3 bases and V by 7 bases; bases with no gene match: 16. The CDR3 has 18 amino acids. CDR1 is MDHEN, CDR2 SYDVKM, per germline. As processed by the authors: Amplification of reference gene primers provided the estimated nucleated cell counts. TCRdb's table, derived via immunoSEQ multiplex PCR, lists solely in-frame clones and lacks some. V, J and clone size are taken as reported in that table, and D and trimming were inferred from the DNA itself. The table records 95,000 to 110,000 clones, roughly 89% of them present only once.

The clonotype was recovered from a human donor in a cohort sampled during active COVID-19. The sequenced sample was peripheral blood. The chain uses TRBV28 and TRBJ2-7; 12 bases line up with TRBD2. CDR3 sequence: CASTGLITSGGSLYEQYF. Here the CDR3 DNA reads TGTGCCAGCACCGGGCTCATCACTAGCGGGGGGTCCCTCTACGAGCAGTACTTC.